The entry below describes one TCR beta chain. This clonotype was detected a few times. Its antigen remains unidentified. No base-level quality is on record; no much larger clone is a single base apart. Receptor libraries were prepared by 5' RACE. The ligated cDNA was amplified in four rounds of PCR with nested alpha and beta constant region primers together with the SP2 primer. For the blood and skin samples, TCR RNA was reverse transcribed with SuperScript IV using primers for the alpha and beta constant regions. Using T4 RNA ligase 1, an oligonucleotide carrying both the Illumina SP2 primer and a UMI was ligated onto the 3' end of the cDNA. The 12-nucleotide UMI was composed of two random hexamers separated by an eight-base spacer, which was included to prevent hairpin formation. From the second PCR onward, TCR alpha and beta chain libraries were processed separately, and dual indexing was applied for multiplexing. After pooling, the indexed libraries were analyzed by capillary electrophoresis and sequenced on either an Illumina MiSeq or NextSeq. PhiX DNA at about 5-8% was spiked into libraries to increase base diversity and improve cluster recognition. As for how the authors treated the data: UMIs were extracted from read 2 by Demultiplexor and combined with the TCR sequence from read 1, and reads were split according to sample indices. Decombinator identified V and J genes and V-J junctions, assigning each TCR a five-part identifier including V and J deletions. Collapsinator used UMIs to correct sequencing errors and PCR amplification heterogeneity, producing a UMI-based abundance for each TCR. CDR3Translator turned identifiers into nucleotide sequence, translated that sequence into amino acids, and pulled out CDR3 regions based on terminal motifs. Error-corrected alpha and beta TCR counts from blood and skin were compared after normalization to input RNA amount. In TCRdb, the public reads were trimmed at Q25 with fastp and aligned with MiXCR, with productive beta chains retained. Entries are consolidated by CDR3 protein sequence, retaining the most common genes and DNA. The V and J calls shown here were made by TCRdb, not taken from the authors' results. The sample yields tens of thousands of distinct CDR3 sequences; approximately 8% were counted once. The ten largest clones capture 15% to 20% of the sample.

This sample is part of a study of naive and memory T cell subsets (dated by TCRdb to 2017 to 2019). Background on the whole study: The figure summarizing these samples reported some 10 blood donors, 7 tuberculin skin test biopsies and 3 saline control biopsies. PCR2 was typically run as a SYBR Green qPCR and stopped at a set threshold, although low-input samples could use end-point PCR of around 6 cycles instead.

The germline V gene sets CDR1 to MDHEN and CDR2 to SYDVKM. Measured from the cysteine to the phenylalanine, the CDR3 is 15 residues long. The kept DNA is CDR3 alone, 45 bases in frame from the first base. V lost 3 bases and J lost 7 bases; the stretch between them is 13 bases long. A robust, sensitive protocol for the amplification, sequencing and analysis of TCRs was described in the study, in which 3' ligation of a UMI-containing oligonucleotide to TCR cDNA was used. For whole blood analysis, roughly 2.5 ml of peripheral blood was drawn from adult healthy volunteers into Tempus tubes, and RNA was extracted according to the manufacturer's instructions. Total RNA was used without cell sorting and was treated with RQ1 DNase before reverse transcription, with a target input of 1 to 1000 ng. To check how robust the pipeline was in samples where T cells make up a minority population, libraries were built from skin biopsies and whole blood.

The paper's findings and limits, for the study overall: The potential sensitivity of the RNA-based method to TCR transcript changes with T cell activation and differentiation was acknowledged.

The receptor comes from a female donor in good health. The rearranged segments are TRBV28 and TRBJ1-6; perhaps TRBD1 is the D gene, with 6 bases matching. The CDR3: CASSFNTGLNSPLHF. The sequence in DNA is TGTGCCAGCAGTTTCAATACAGGGTTGAATTCACCCCTCCACTTT.